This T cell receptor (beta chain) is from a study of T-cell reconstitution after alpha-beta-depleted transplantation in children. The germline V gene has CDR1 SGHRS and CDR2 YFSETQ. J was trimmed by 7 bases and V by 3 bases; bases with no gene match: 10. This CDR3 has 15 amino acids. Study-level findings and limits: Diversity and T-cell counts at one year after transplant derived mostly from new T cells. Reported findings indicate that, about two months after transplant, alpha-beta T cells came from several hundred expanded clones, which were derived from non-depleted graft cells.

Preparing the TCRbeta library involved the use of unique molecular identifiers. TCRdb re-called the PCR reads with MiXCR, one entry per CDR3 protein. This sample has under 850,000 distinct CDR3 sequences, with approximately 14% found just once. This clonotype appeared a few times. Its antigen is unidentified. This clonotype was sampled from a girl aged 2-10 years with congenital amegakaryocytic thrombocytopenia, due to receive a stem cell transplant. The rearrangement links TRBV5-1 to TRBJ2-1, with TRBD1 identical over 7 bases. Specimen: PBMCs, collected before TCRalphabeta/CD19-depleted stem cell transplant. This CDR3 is CASSWGTVLMNEQFF. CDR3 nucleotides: TGCGCCAGCAGCTGGGGGACAGTCCTGATGAATGAGCAGTTCTTC.